The clone carrying this T cell receptor beta chain was observed once. Measured with immunoSEQ multiplex PCR; TCRdb has only the in-frame clones, and not every one. Of roughly 34,000 clones listed, about 90% are singletons. The V end was cut by 1 base, the J end by 2 bases, with 24 bases between. This CDR3 is 20 amino acids long. In germline, CDR1 is MDHEN, CDR2 SYDVKM. These data originate in a study of T cells in narcolepsy. Sequencing input: CD45RA- memory CD4+ T cells from PBMCs. The sequence was obtained from a human donor with narcolepsy. The chain is built from TRBV28 and TRBJ1-3; possibly TRBD1 for D (5 bases). CDR3 DNA: TGTGCCAGCAGTTTATCCCGGGTCAGGGAGGCTGGGGAGGCTGGAAACACCATATATTTT. As protein: CASSLSRVREAGEAGNTIYF.